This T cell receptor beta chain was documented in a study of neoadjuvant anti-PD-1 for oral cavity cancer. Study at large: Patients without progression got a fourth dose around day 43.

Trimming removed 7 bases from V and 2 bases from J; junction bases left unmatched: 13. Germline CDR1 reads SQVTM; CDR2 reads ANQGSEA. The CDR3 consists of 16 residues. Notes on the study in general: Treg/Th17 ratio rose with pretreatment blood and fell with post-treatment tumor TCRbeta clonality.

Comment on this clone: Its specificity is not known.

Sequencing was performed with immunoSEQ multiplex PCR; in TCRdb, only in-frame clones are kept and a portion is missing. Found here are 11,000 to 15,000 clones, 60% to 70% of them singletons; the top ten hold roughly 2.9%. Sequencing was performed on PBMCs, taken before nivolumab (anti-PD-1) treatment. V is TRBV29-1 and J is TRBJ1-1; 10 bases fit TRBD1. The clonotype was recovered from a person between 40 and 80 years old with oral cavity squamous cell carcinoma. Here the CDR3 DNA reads TGCAGCGCGGAAGGACAGGGGGGTCACCTAAACACTGAAGCTTTCTTT. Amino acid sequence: CSAEGQGGHLNTEAFF. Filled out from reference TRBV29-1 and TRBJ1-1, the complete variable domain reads SAVISQKPSRDICQRGTSLTIQCQVDSQVTMMFWYRQQPGQSLTLIATANQGSEATYESGFVIDKFPISRPNLTFSTLTVSNMSPEDSSIYLCSAEGQGGHLNTEAFFGQGTRLTVV.